A selection of T cell receptor beta chains follows, all from one sample in a study of response to subunit inactivated influenza vaccine. From the RT-PCR reads, TCRdb called clonotypes with MiXCR, one entry per CDR3 protein. The data show about 500,000 distinct CDR3 sequences, over 10% seen once. Source: PBMCs from blood, taken around seven weeks after vaccination. The receptors were gathered from a man aged 45-60 years who received an inactivated influenza vaccine. Both conserved end residues are part of each CDR3. Fields, in order: CDR3 length, D gene, clone size, J gene, V gene, CDR3 DNA, CDR3 protein. A D gene is named only where the DNA matches it firmly. Where a row states a size, it is once, few, many or the class of an expanded clone; other rows omit it.

cdr3_length: 19
d_call: TRBD2
clone_size: few
j_call: TRBJ2-1
v_call: TRBV6-5
cdr3_nt: TGTGCCAGCAGTTACCCGAGGACTAGCGGATTAAGCTCCTACAATGAGCAGTTCTTC
cdr3_aa: CASSYPRTSGLSSYNEQFF

cdr3_length: 17
d_call: NA
clone_size: few
j_call: TRBJ2-1
v_call: TRBV4-3
cdr3_nt: TGCGCCAGCAGCCAAGTTGGGGTGTCCTTTTCCAACAATGAGCAGTTCTTC
cdr3_aa: CASSQVGVSFSNNEQFF

cdr3_length: 13
d_call: TRBD1
clone_size: few
j_call: TRBJ2-7
v_call: TRBV7-8
cdr3_nt: TGTGCCAGCAGCTCGGGACAGAACTACGAGCAGTACTTC
cdr3_aa: CASSSGQNYEQYF

cdr3_length: 12
d_call: NA
clone_size: many
j_call: TRBJ1-1
v_call: TRBV12-3/TRBV12-4
cdr3_nt: TGTGCCAGCAGCCATCAGGGCGCTGAAGCTTTCTTT
cdr3_aa: CASSHQGAEAFF

cdr3_length: 16
d_call: NA
clone_size: few
j_call: TRBJ2-2
v_call: TRBV4-2
cdr3_nt: TGTGCCAGCAGCCAAGCGTTCGGAGTTAACACCGGGGAGCTGTTTTTT
cdr3_aa: CASSQAFGVNTGELFF

cdr3_length: 14
d_call: NA
clone_size: NA
j_call: TRBJ2-3
v_call: TRBV29-1
cdr3_nt: TGCAGCGTTGATGTGGGGATGCTCACAGATACGCAGTATTTT
cdr3_aa: CSVDVGMLTDTQYF

cdr3_length: 15
d_call: TRBD2
clone_size: NA
j_call: TRBJ2-5
v_call: TRBV29-1
cdr3_nt: TGCAGCGTTGAAGGACGAGCGGGGTACCAAGAGACCCAGTACTTC
cdr3_aa: CSVEGRAGYQETQYF

cdr3_length: 17
d_call: TRBD2
clone_size: NA
j_call: TRBJ2-5
v_call: TRBV15
cdr3_nt: TGTGCCACCAGCAGAGATCCAATAGCGGGGGTGCAAGAGACCCAGTACTTC
cdr3_aa: CATSRDPIAGVQETQYF

cdr3_length: 18
d_call: TRBD2
clone_size: NA
j_call: TRBJ2-1
v_call: TRBV3-1
cdr3_nt: TGTGCCAGCTGTTTTCGACCCTGGGCTAGCGGGAGGGGGAATGAGCAGTTCTTC
cdr3_aa: CASCFRPWASGRGNEQFF

cdr3_length: 16
d_call: TRBD2
clone_size: many
j_call: TRBJ2-1
v_call: TRBV12-3/TRBV12-4
cdr3_nt: TGTGCCAGCAGTCCCCCCGGGGAGCGGGGTTACAATGAGCAGTTCTTC
cdr3_aa: CASSPPGERGYNEQFF

cdr3_length: 14
d_call: TRBD1
clone_size: many
j_call: TRBJ1-2
v_call: TRBV5-8
cdr3_nt: TGTGCCAGCACCCAGGGGGGATTTAACTATGGCTACACCTTC
cdr3_aa: CASTQGGFNYGYTF

cdr3_length: 14
d_call: NA
clone_size: NA
j_call: TRBJ2-7
v_call: TRBV7-2
cdr3_nt: TGTGCCAGCAGCTTAGCCTCCAGGGCCCTCGAGCAGTACTTC
cdr3_aa: CASSLASRALEQYF

cdr3_length: 15
d_call: TRBD1
clone_size: many
j_call: TRBJ1-5
v_call: TRBV20-1
cdr3_nt: TGCAGTGCTAGACGGGACAGGGCGTCGGGTCAGCCCCAGCATTTT
cdr3_aa: CSARRDRASGQPQHF

cdr3_length: 19
d_call: TRBD2
clone_size: NA
j_call: TRBJ2-2
v_call: TRBV7-3
cdr3_nt: TGTGCCAGCAGCTTAGGACTAGCGGGAGTCCCGAAGGACACCGGGGAGCTGTTTTTT
cdr3_aa: CASSLGLAGVPKDTGELFF

cdr3_length: 14
d_call: TRBD2
clone_size: NA
j_call: TRBJ2-1
v_call: TRBV11-2
cdr3_nt: TGTGCCAGCAGCCCCCAGCGGGAGGTAGGGGAGCAGTTCTTC
cdr3_aa: CASSPQREVGEQFF

cdr3_length: 15
d_call: NA
clone_size: NA
j_call: TRBJ1-5
v_call: TRBV5-6
cdr3_nt: TGTGCCAGCAGCTTTCGCGGATCCAGCTTTCAGCCCCAGCATTTT
cdr3_aa: CASSFRGSSFQPQHF

cdr3_length: 15
d_call: NA
clone_size: NA
j_call: TRBJ1-1
v_call: TRBV28
cdr3_nt: TGTGCCAGCAGTTTTTGGGAGTCTGGGGACACTGAAGCTTTCTTT
cdr3_aa: CASSFWESGDTEAFF

cdr3_length: 15
d_call: NA
clone_size: few
j_call: TRBJ2-1
v_call: TRBV7-2
cdr3_nt: TGTGCCAGCAGCTCCAGTCCTTTCTTTGACAATGAGCAGTTCTTC
cdr3_aa: CASSSSPFFDNEQFF

cdr3_length: 14
d_call: TRBD1
clone_size: few
j_call: TRBJ2-7
v_call: TRBV20-1
cdr3_nt: TGCAGTGCTTACACAGGGGTTCTCAACTACGAGCAGTACTTC
cdr3_aa: CSAYTGVLNYEQYF

cdr3_length: 14
d_call: NA
clone_size: many
j_call: TRBJ2-1
v_call: TRBV5-1
cdr3_nt: TGCGCCAGCAGCTTGGAGAAAGGTTTCAATGAGCAGTTCTTC
cdr3_aa: CASSLEKGFNEQFF

cdr3_length: 14
d_call: TRBD1
clone_size: NA
j_call: TRBJ2-3
v_call: TRBV10-3
cdr3_nt: TGTGCCATCAGGGACAGGGGGCATTCAGATACGCAGTATTTT
cdr3_aa: CAIRDRGHSDTQYF

cdr3_length: 11
d_call: NA
clone_size: many
j_call: TRBJ1-2
v_call: TRBV10-3
cdr3_nt: TGTGCCATCAGTAACTCTGGCGGCTACACCTTC
cdr3_aa: CAISNSGGYTF

cdr3_length: 14
d_call: NA
clone_size: NA
j_call: TRBJ2-5
v_call: TRBV6-2/TRBV6-3
cdr3_nt: TGTGCCAGCAGACCTTACCTGGACCAAGAGACCCAGTACTTC
cdr3_aa: CASRPYLDQETQYF

cdr3_length: 16
d_call: NA
clone_size: NA
j_call: TRBJ1-5
v_call: TRBV4-3
cdr3_nt: TGCGCCAGCAGCCAAGATTTGGCAGGGAGCTCCAGCCCCCAGCATTTT
cdr3_aa: CASSQDLAGSSSPQHF

cdr3_length: 17
d_call: TRBD2
clone_size: many
j_call: TRBJ2-1
v_call: TRBV4-3
cdr3_nt: TGCGCCAGCAGCCAAGATCTGGATAGCGGGTATTACAATGAGCAGTTCTTC
cdr3_aa: CASSQDLDSGYYNEQFF

cdr3_length: 13
d_call: NA
clone_size: NA
j_call: TRBJ2-7
v_call: TRBV10-3
cdr3_nt: TGTGCCATCAGTGAGTCGAACAGCTACGAGCAGTACTTC
cdr3_aa: CAISESNSYEQYF

cdr3_length: 14
d_call: NA
clone_size: few
j_call: TRBJ1-5
v_call: TRBV6-2/TRBV6-3
cdr3_nt: TGTGCCAGCAGTTACCAAACAGCCAGTAGGCCCCAGCATTTT
cdr3_aa: CASSYQTASRPQHF

cdr3_length: 15
d_call: NA
clone_size: NA
j_call: TRBJ2-5
v_call: TRBV5-4
cdr3_nt: TGTGCCAGCAGCACCGGGACTGCCCGGCAAGAGACCCAGTACTTC
cdr3_aa: CASSTGTARQETQYF

cdr3_length: 15
d_call: TRBD2
clone_size: few
j_call: TRBJ2-3
v_call: TRBV12-3/TRBV12-4
cdr3_nt: TGTGCCATCGGTACGGGACTAGCGGGAACAGATACGCAGTATTTT
cdr3_aa: CAIGTGLAGTDTQYF

cdr3_length: 13
d_call: NA
clone_size: NA
j_call: TRBJ2-5
v_call: TRBV21-1
cdr3_nt: TGTGCCACCGTGACAGGGGAGCAAGAGACCCAGTACTTC
cdr3_aa: CATVTGEQETQYF

cdr3_length: 14
d_call: TRBD1
clone_size: many
j_call: TRBJ2-1
v_call: TRBV29-1
cdr3_nt: TGCAGCGTTAGGACAGGGGGGGCATACAATGAGCAGTTCTTC
cdr3_aa: CSVRTGGAYNEQFF

cdr3_length: 17
d_call: TRBD2
clone_size: NA
j_call: TRBJ2-1
v_call: TRBV13
cdr3_nt: TGTGCCAGCAGCTTAGGCAGACTAGCGGGAGGTTACAATGAGCAGTTCTTC
cdr3_aa: CASSLGRLAGGYNEQFF

cdr3_length: 15
d_call: NA
clone_size: NA
j_call: TRBJ1-6
v_call: TRBV7-3
cdr3_nt: TGTGCCAGCAGCTCCAATGGGGGCTGGAATTCACCCCTCCACTTT
cdr3_aa: CASSSNGGWNSPLHF

cdr3_length: 14
d_call: TRBD1
clone_size: few
j_call: TRBJ2-7
v_call: TRBV10-3
cdr3_nt: TGTGCCATCAGTGATGTACAGGGGGCCCACGAGCAGTACTTC
cdr3_aa: CAISDVQGAHEQYF

cdr3_length: 14
d_call: NA
clone_size: NA
j_call: TRBJ2-1
v_call: TRBV7-2
cdr3_nt: TGTGCCAGCAGCGCCGGGCAGTTGAGCAATGAGCAGTTCTTC
cdr3_aa: CASSAGQLSNEQFF

cdr3_length: 16
d_call: NA
clone_size: NA
j_call: TRBJ2-5
v_call: TRBV25-1
cdr3_nt: TGTGCCAGCAGTGGATTAAAGGGACTCTCGGGGGAGACCCAGTACTTC
cdr3_aa: CASSGLKGLSGETQYF

cdr3_length: 16
d_call: TRBD2
clone_size: NA
j_call: TRBJ2-3
v_call: TRBV20-1
cdr3_nt: TGCAGTGCTAGGGGGGGACTAGCGGGGTCCGGAGATACGCAGTATTTT
cdr3_aa: CSARGGLAGSGDTQYF